This T cell receptor beta chain was found in a study of cytomegalovirus exposure and HLA in healthy donors. This CDR3 spans 12 amino acids. The germline V and J ends were trimmed by 5 bases and 5 bases, with 9 bases remaining between them. Germline CDR1 reads SEHNR; CDR2 reads FQNEAQ (reference sequence). A multiplex PCR was run with 60 Vbeta primers and 13 Jbeta primers. The data were produced by immunoSEQ multiplex PCR, yet TCRdb's version contains in-frame clones alone and is incomplete. This sample contains some 150,000 clones. The origin of this receptor is a woman aged 18-29 years in good health and CMV-seropositive. V is TRBV7-9 and J is TRBJ1-1; the D gene is possibly TRBD1 (6 bases). The sample taken for sequencing was PBMCs. CDR3 bases: TGTGCCAGCAGCCAGACAGGAACTGAAGCTTTCTTT. As protein: CASSQTGTEAFF.